This entry lists 18 T cell receptor beta chains sequenced from one sample in a study of T cells in Graves' hyperthyroidism and ophthalmopathy. TCR beta CDR3 regions were amplified from RNA transcripts. Initially, a first-round RT-PCR of the TCR CDR3 employed the HTBI primer set. One entry per CDR3 protein, called by TCRdb with MiXCR from the multiplex PCR reads. The profile covers 700,000 to 850,000 distinct CDR3 sequences, with just over 35% appearing a single time and roughly 31% taken by the ten largest. The sample consisted of blood. The receptor source for this set is a woman aged 40 to 55 with Graves' hyperthyroidism.

This clonotype was counted at least ten times. This chain joins TRBV7-6 and TRBJ2-5; 10 bases are shared with TRBD1. After removal of 4 bases from V and 4 bases from J, the junction contained 6 bases not matched to a gene. The CDR3 spans 15 residues. Germline CDR1 SGHVS, CDR2 FNYEAQ. The CDR3: CASSSGQGMGETQYF. The CDR3, as DNA: TGTGCCAGCAGCTCGGGACAGGGGATGGGAGAGACCCAGTACTTC.

This chain uses TRBV28 with TRBJ2-7; D remains ambiguous. This CDR3 comprises 11 residues. The germline V gene has CDR1 MDHEN and CDR2 SYDVKM. The ends were cut back, 2 bases at V and 10 bases at J, with 9 bases in the middle. The CDR3 nucleotides are TGTGCCAGCAGTTTAGAGGACCTCCAGTACTTC. It is translated as CASSLEDLQYF.

This chain joins TRBV10-3 and TRBJ1-3; no firm D call. The CDR3 consists of 17 residues. CDR1 is ENHRY, CDR2 SYGVKD, per germline. With 5 bases removed from V and 1 base from J, the gap between germline ends came to 18 bases. DNA of the CDR3: TGTGCCATCAGTTATCATCTAGGCACTCATTCTGGAAACACCATATATTTT. Translation: CAISYHLGTHSGNTIYF.

This clonotype was counted many times. The V gene is TRBV24-1, the J gene TRBJ1-2, with 7 positions matching TRBD1. Germline lookup yields CDR1 KGHDR and CDR2 SFDVKD. The CDR3 spans 12 residues. V lost 9 bases and J lost 4; bases outside the gene matches: 4. In DNA form, the CDR3 reads TGTGCCACCGAGGACAGGACCTATGGCTACACCTTC. This encodes CATEDRTYGYTF.

In its sample, this clonotype was seen many times. The chain recombines TRBV5-4 with TRBJ2-6, with D hard to call. The V gene's germline CDR1 is SGHNT and CDR2 YYREEE (reference sequence). CDR3 length: 16 amino acids. Trimming stripped 4 bases from V and 1 base from J, with 12 bases between. The CDR3 sequence is CASSPRTSSGANVLTF. Here the CDR3 DNA reads TGTGCCAGCAGCCCCCGGACGTCGTCTGGGGCCAACGTCCTGACTTTC.

Comments on this clonotype: One junction end does not reproduce the germline sequence, and a read error may be involved. This rearrangement joins TRBV7-2 to TRBJ2-7; 12 bases line up with TRBD1. The CDR3 covers 17 residues. Germline CDR1 is SGHTA and CDR2 is FQGNSA. In DNA, the CDR3 is TGCGCCAGCAGTCCGGGGACAGGGGGCGCCCTCTCCTACGAGCAGTACTTC. This gives the protein CASSPGTGGALSYEQYF.

As concerns this clonotype: The missing conserved phenylalanine or tryptophan at the end of this CDR3 makes a read error likely. This chain connects TRBV7-2 to TRBJ2-7, with 11 bases identical to TRBD2. CDR1 and CDR2 (germline): SGHTA, FQGNSA. This CDR3 has 14 residues. The V and J ends lost 5 bases and 5 bases, in that order; junction bases with no gene match: 5. DNA for the CDR3: TGTGCCAGCAGCCAATTTAGCGGGAGGGACGAGCAGTACCTC. Protein: CASSQFSGRDEQYL.

The genes are TRBV10-3 and TRBJ1-5, with TRBD1 matching 8 bases. This CDR3 comprises 17 residues. With 3 bases clipped from V and 1 base from J, the junction kept 8 bases outside the gene matches. The germline gives CDR1 ENHRY, CDR2 SYGVKD. CDR3 protein: CAISDGQGGRSNQPQHF. The DNA of the CDR3 is TGTGCCATCAGTGACGGACAGGGAGGAAGGAGCAATCAGCCCCAGCATTTT.

A few counts support this clonotype. V gene TRBV6-5 combines with J gene TRBJ2-5; D not resolved. The CDR3 totals 11 residues. CDR1 is MNHEY, CDR2 SVGAGI, per germline. V dropped 9 bases and J dropped 2 bases, with 7 bases sitting between them. DNA of the CDR3: TGTGCCAGTATGTTGCAAGAGACCCAGTACTTC. It encodes CASMLQETQYF.

There are a few counts of this clonotype. This chain joins TRBV6-5 and TRBJ1-2, with a possible D match to TRBD1 (5 bases). This CDR3 region has 15 residues. The germline V and J ends were trimmed by 4 bases and 3 bases, with 15 bases remaining between them. Germline V CDR1 and CDR2: MNHEY, SVGAGI. The CDR3 DNA follows: TGTGCCAGCAGTTCTAGGGACGGAGGCGACTATGGCTACACCTTC. Translated: CASSSRDGGDYGYTF.

This clonotype came up a few times. The gene calls are TRBV10-2 and TRBJ2-7; maybe TRBD1 (6 bases). Germline-derived CDR1 and CDR2 are WSHSY and SAAADI. The CDR3 loop spans 14 amino acids. Trimming removed 2 bases at V and 2 bases at J, with 10 bases between. The CDR3 protein is CASSEQGPTYEQYF. The CDR3, as DNA: TGCGCCAGCAGTGAGCAGGGGCCCACCTACGAGCAGTACTTC.

This clonotype was recorded many times. CDR3: CSAREGRELFF. For the CDR3, the DNA is TGCAGTGCTAGAGAGGGGCGCGAGCTGTTTTTT. The J gene is TRBJ2-2, the V gene TRBV20-1, with D possibly TRBD1 on 5 matching bases. CDR1 is DFQATT, CDR2 SNEGSKA, per germline (reference sequence). The germline V and J ends were trimmed by 0 bases and 11 bases, with 7 bases remaining between them. The CDR3 sequence is 11 residues long.

This clonotype was seen only a few times. At one boundary the junction diverges from the germline segment, which might be a read error. The chain has TRBV2 and TRBJ2-5; the match to TRBD1 covers 9 bases. Per the germline V gene, CDR1 is SNHLY and CDR2 is FYNNEI. The CDR3 has 15 amino acids. CDR3 DNA sequence: TGTGCCAGCACCCTAGGGACAGGGAACCAGGAGACCCAGTACTTC. Protein product: CASTLGTGNQETQYF.

This clonotype appeared a single time. The genes are TRBV20-1 and TRBJ2-3; TRBD2 matches 10 bases. The V gene's germline CDR1 is DFQATT and CDR2 SNEGSKA (reference sequence). This CDR3 has 14 residues. After removal of 5 bases from V and 4 bases from J, the junction contained 6 bases not matched to a gene. CDR3 bases: TGCAGTGCTGTAGCGGGAGGAGCGGCAGATACGCAGTATTTT. Residues: CSAVAGGAADTQYF.

In this sample, this clonotype turned up a few times. This chain uses TRBV29-1 with TRBJ2-7, with no clear D. From germline, CDR1 is SQVTM and CDR2 ANQGSEA. V lost 7 bases and J 3 bases, leaving 10 bases between the germline ends. The CDR3 spans 11 residues. The DNA of the CDR3 is TGCAGCGGGAACACAGACTACGAGCAGTACTTC. Protein sequence: CSGNTDYEQYF.

The chain is built from TRBV7-6 and TRBJ2-2; TRBD1 matches 8 bases. Germline V gives CDR1 SGHVS, CDR2 FNYEAQ. The CDR3 totals 17 residues. The ends lost 1 base at V and 4 bases at J; junction bases unmatched: 8. The CDR3 DNA reads TGTGCCAGCAGCTTAGAGGCAGGGGGCGCAGGCACCGGGGAGCTGTTTTTT. It codes for CASSLEAGGAGTGELFF.

The chain carries TRBV10-3 and TRBJ2-3; unclear D gene. Germline-derived CDR1 and CDR2 are ENHRY and SYGVKD. The CDR3 is 16 amino acids. Trimming removed 8 bases from V and 1 base from J, with 19 bases in between. CDR3 sequence (DNA): TGTGCCATCCGAGGAGAGGTCGGAACTGGCACAGATACGCAGTATTTT. This codes for CAIRGEVGTGTDTQYF.

The chain combines TRBV12-3 or TRBV12-4 with TRBJ1-3; no clear D. CDR3 length: 14 amino acids. Trimming removed 6 bases at V and 2 bases at J, with 11 bases between. CDR3 sequence reads: CASRPNYAGNTIYF. The CDR3 DNA follows: TGTGCCAGCAGACCTAATTACGCTGGAAACACCATATATTTT.